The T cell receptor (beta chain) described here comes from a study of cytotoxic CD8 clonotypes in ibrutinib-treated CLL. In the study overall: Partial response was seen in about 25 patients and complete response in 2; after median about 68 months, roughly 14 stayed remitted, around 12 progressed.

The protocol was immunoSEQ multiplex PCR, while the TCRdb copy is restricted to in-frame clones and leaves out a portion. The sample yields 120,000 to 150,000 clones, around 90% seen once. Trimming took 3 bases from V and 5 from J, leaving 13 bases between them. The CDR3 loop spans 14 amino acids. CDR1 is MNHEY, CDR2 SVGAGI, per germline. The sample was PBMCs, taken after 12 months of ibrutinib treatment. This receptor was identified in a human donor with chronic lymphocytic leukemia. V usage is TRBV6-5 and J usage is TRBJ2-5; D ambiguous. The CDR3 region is CASSYHPGWETQYF. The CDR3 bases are TGTGCCAGCAGTTATCATCCTGGTTGGGAGACCCAGTACTTC.